This T cell receptor beta chain derives from a study of cytomegalovirus exposure and HLA in healthy donors. The study's findings and limits: In a later analysis, a missense DCLRE1C variant was linked to TCR beta V- and J-gene trimming. In a later analysis, common viral pathogens appeared linked to several of the most significant clusters.

For this clone: Antigen unknown.

Both 60 Vbeta primers and 13 Jbeta primers went into the PCR. The assay was immunoSEQ multiplex PCR, and TCRdb's table has in-frame clones only and misses some. The table lists 140,000 to 150,000 clones, approximately 72% of them singletons, with 6.5% in the top ten. CDR3 length: 20 residues. V was clipped by 2 bases and J by 9 bases; unmatched bases: 18. The germline gives CDR1 LNHDA, CDR2 SQIVND (reference sequence). The chain is built from TRBV19 and TRBJ2-1, with TRBD2 matching 14 bases. Sequencing was done on a sample of PBMCs. The sequence came from an older woman in good health and CMV-seronegative. The CDR3 loop is CASSIFAGTSGRGGEREQFF. CDR3 nucleotides: TGTGCCAGTAGTATATTCGCGGGGACTAGCGGGAGAGGGGGAGAACGTGAGCAGTTCTTC.